These 32 T cell receptor beta chains share one sample of origin, sequenced in a study of blood T cell repertoires in COVID-19. The assay was immunoSEQ multiplex PCR, and TCRdb's table has in-frame clones only and misses some. This sample has 130,000 or so clones, with approximately 86% found just once. Sequences were obtained from peripheral blood. The receptors stem from a woman between 50 and 59 years old who had recovered from COVID-19.

The chain joins TRBV27 to TRBJ2-1; perhaps TRBD2 as D (6 bases). The CDR3 has 15 residues. V dropped 5 bases and J dropped 5 bases, with 16 bases sitting between them. The germline CDR1 and CDR2 sequences are MNHEY and SMNVEV (reference sequence). CDR3 region: CASSPRGSAHNEQFF. In DNA form, the CDR3 reads TGTGCCAGCAGTCCGCGGGGTAGCGCCCACAATGAGCAGTTCTTC.

J is TRBJ1-6 and V is TRBV15; no definite D call. The CDR3 is 15 residues long. Germline CDR1 is LNHNV and CDR2 is YYDKDF (reference sequence). The ends were cut back, 0 bases at V and 3 bases at J, with 6 bases in the middle. The CDR3 region is CATSRESDYNSPLHF. The DNA of the CDR3 is TGTGCCACCAGCAGAGAGAGTGACTATAATTCACCCCTCCACTTT.

This chain joins TRBV19 and TRBJ1-1, with 8 positions matching TRBD1. This CDR3 spans 15 amino acids. Germline V gives CDR1 LNHDA, CDR2 SQIVND (reference sequence). The V gene end was trimmed by 6 bases and the J gene end by 1 base; junction bases not matched to a gene: 7. CDR3 coding DNA: TGTGCCAGTAGCTTAGGCGGGACAGGGAACACTGAAGCTTTCTTT. It specifies CASSLGGTGNTEAFF.

The V gene is TRBV6-5, the J gene TRBJ1-2, with D perhaps matching TRBD1 (5 bases). Trimming left V 2 bases short and J 4 bases short, with 14 bases between. The V gene's germline CDR1 is MNHEY and CDR2 SVGAGI. The CDR3 consists of 15 residues. Written as DNA, the CDR3 is TGTGCCAGCAGTTACCTTCAGGGTGACCCCTATGGCTACACCTTC. Encoded protein: CASSYLQGDPYGYTF.

The chain employs TRBV18 and TRBJ1-1; D gene uncertain. The CDR3 totals 13 residues. From germline, CDR1 is KGHSH and CDR2 LQKENI. The V and J ends lost 5 bases and 0 bases respectively, with 7 bases between them. The DNA of the CDR3 is TGTGCCAGCTCAACGACTATGAACACTGAAGCTTTCTTT. Residues: CASSTTMNTEAFF. Supplemented by reference TRBV18 and TRBJ1-1, the full variable domain reads NAGVMQNPRHLVRRRGQEARLRCSPMKGHSHVYWYRQLPEEGLKFMVYLQKENIIDESGMPKERFSAEFPKEGPSILRIQQVVRGDSAAYFCASSTTMNTEAFFGQGTRLTVV.

The J gene is TRBJ2-1, the V gene TRBV7-2; 11 bases line up with TRBD2. The CDR3 extends over 15 amino acids. Losses at the gene ends were 5 bases for V and 3 bases for J; bases not matched to a gene: 3. CDR1 and CDR2 from the germline V gene are SGHTA and FQGNSA. The chain's CDR3 is CASSPTSGIYNEQFF. The DNA for the CDR3 is TGTGCCAGCAGCCCGACTAGCGGGATCTACAATGAGCAGTTCTTC.

V usage is TRBV7-9 and J usage is TRBJ2-1; 7 bases agree with TRBD2. The CDR3 loop spans 14 amino acids. CDR1 and CDR2 (germline): SEHNR, FQNEAQ (reference sequence). V lost 2 bases and J lost 7; bases outside the gene matches: 5. The CDR3 loop reads CASSLRDYQNEQFF. DNA of the CDR3: TGTGCCAGCAGCTTAAGGGACTACCAAAATGAGCAGTTCTTC. Using reference TRBV7-9 and TRBJ2-1 for the parts outside the CDR3, the full variable domain is DTGVSQNPRHKITKRGQNVTFRCDPISEHNRLYWYRQTLGQGPEFLTYFQNEAQLEKSRLLSDRFSAERPKGSFSTLEIQRTEQGDSAMYLCASSLRDYQNEQFFGPGTRLTVL.

This clone was observed many times. The chain has TRBV20-1 and TRBJ2-3; D is ambiguous. Trimming left V 3 bases short and J 5 bases short, with 9 bases between. Germline loops: CDR1 DFQATT, CDR2 SNEGSKA (reference sequence). The CDR3 covers 12 residues. The CDR3 coding sequence is TGCAGTGCTAGTACCCTAGGAGATACGCAGTATTTT. It specifies CSASTLGDTQYF.

The J gene is TRBJ1-1, the V gene TRBV5-6, with D possibly matching TRBD1 (5 bases). The V end lost 0 bases, the J end lost 3 bases, and 24 bases lay between the germline ends. CDR1 is SGHDT and CDR2 is YYEEEE in the germline V gene. This CDR3 is 19 amino acids long. The CDR3 here is CASSLGRLSFSSGDTEAFF. The CDR3 DNA is TGTGCCAGCAGCTTGGGACGATTGAGCTTTTCGTCGGGGGACACTGAAGCTTTCTTT.

The CDR3 spells CASSLGGGGTDTQYF. CDR3 coding DNA: TGCGCCAGCAGCTTGGGGGGCGGGGGCACAGATACGCAGTATTTT. The chain uses TRBV5-1 and TRBJ2-3, with a weak D call TRBD2 (6 bases). Looked up from germline, CDR1 is SGHRS and CDR2 is YFSETQ. The V gene lost 0 bases and the J gene lost 1 base, with 9 bases spanning the gap. The CDR3 is 15 amino acids.

The chain couples TRBV16 to TRBJ2-7, with D possibly matching TRBD2 (5 bases). Trimming removed 0 bases at V and 5 bases at J, with 17 bases between. CDR1 is KGHSY and CDR2 is FQNENV in the germline V gene. The length of the CDR3 is 16 residues. In nucleotides, the CDR3 is TGTGCCAGCAGCCAATCTTACGAGGGCGCCCTAGACGAGCAGTACTTC. It yields the protein CASSQSYEGALDEQYF.

V usage is TRBV7-3 and J usage is TRBJ2-2; D perhaps matches TRBD2 (6 bases). This CDR3 region has 16 residues. V was trimmed by 3 bases and J by 0 bases, leaving 11 bases between them. In germline, CDR1 is SGHTA, CDR2 FQGTGA. The DNA of the CDR3 is TGTGCCAGCAGCTTCCCGGGAGCCGCGAACACCGGGGAGCTGTTTTTT. This codes for CASSFPGAANTGELFF. Full variable domain (rest looked up from reference TRBV7-3 and TRBJ2-2): GAGVSQTPSNKVTEKGKYVELRCDPISGHTALYWYRQSLGQGPEFLIYFQGTGAADDSGLPNDRFFAVRPEGSVSTLKIQRTERGDSAVYLCASSFPGAANTGELFFGEGSRLTVL.

The chain employs TRBV9 and TRBJ1-2, with a weak D call TRBD1 (5 bases). V was trimmed by 2 bases and J by 4 bases, leaving 12 bases between them. Per the germline V gene, CDR1 is SGDLS and CDR2 is YYNGEE. The CDR3 extends over 14 amino acids. CDR3 sequence: CASSVGRESYGYTF. CDR3 DNA sequence: TGTGCCAGCAGCGTGGGCAGGGAAAGCTATGGCTACACCTTC.

This clone was counted a single time. The chain combines TRBV30 with TRBJ2-3; maybe TRBD1 (6 bases). The germline gives CDR1 GTSNPN, CDR2 SVGIG (reference sequence). This CDR3 has 14 amino acids. CDR3: CALGQGPSTDTQYF. The CDR3, as DNA: TGTGCTCTCGGCCAGGGGCCTAGCACAGATACGCAGTATTTT.

The chain employs TRBV5-5 and TRBJ2-2; D may be TRBD1 (6 bases). Germline values: CDR1 SGHKS, CDR2 YYEKEE (reference sequence). The CDR3 runs 15 residues. V lost 4 bases to trimming and J lost 5 bases, with 15 bases between them. This CDR3 is CASSGFPGETGELFF. CDR3 coding DNA: TGTGCCAGCAGCGGGTTTCCAGGGGAAACCGGGGAGCTGTTTTTT.

The rearrangement joins TRBV18 to TRBJ1-2; TRBD1 aligns across 9 bases. CDR3 length: 16 amino acids. J lost 7 bases, V lost 3 bases, and 12 bases had no gene match. From germline, CDR1 is KGHSH and CDR2 LQKENI. The CDR3 is CASSPGAGQGTSGYTF. Here the CDR3 DNA reads TGTGCCAGCTCACCCGGGGCGGGACAGGGTACTTCTGGCTACACCTTC.

The chain recombines TRBV4-1 with TRBJ1-5; D is perhaps TRBD1 (6 bases). Per the germline V gene, CDR1 is MGHRA and CDR2 is YSYEKL. CDR3 length: 14 amino acids. V lost 5 bases and J lost 1, with 9 bases in between. CDR3 sequence reads: CASSDQGSNQPQHF. The DNA of the CDR3 is TGCGCCAGCAGCGATCAGGGGAGCAATCAGCCCCAGCATTTT.

With respect to this clone: The same CDR3 can be traced to other DNA sequences in this sample. V gene TRBV7-2 combines with J gene TRBJ2-1; TRBD2 agrees at 8 bases. CDR3 size: 15 residues. From germline, CDR1 is SGHTA and CDR2 FQGNSA. J was trimmed by 0 bases and V by 4 bases; bases with no gene match: 2. CDR3: CASSSGTSSYNEQFF. DNA of the CDR3: TGTGCCAGCAGCTCAGGGACTAGCTCCTACAATGAGCAGTTCTTC. Full variable domain (outside the CDR3, taken from reference TRBV7-2 and TRBJ2-1): GAGVSQSPSNKVTEKGKDVELRCDPISGHTALYWYRQSLGQGLEFLIYFQGNSAPDKSGLPSDRFSAERTGGSVSTLTIQRTQQEDSAVYLCASSSGTSSYNEQFFGPGTRLTVL.

This sequence joins TRBV5-5 and TRBJ2-4; unclear D gene. Germline V gene lookup returns CDR1 SGHKS and CDR2 YYEKEE (reference sequence). The CDR3 contains 13 residues. The ends were cut back, 3 bases at V and 6 bases at J, with 10 bases in the middle. The CDR3 protein is CASSSYTGNIQYF. For the CDR3, the DNA is TGTGCCAGCAGCTCCTACACGGGAAACATTCAGTACTTC. The variable domain in full, with the rest retrieved from reference TRBV5-5 and TRBJ2-4, is DAGVTQSPTHLIKTRGQQVTLRCSPISGHKSVSWYQQVLGQGPQFIFQYYEKEERGRGNFPDRFSARQFPNYSSELNVNALLLGDSALYLCASSSYTGNIQYFGAGTRLSVL.

V is TRBV15 and J is TRBJ1-2; tentative D call: TRBD1 (6 bases). Germline CDR1 is LNHNV and CDR2 is YYDKDF (reference sequence). V lost 2 bases and J lost 8, with 15 bases in between. This CDR3 is 14 amino acids long. For the CDR3, the DNA is TGTGCCACCAGCAGATACGTACAGGGTCCGGGCTACACCTTC. Amino acid sequence: CATSRYVQGPGYTF.

The rearrangement uses TRBV5-1 and TRBJ1-2; 11 bases map to TRBD1. Germline CDR1 is SGHRS and CDR2 is YFSETQ. V shed 3 bases and J 10 bases; nucleotides not matched to a gene: 8. The CDR3 covers 14 residues. CDR3 in DNA: TGCGCCAGCAGCTCCCCCCGGACAGGGGGCGACTACACCTTC. The encoded protein is CASSSPRTGGDYTF.

This chain uses TRBV19 with TRBJ1-1; weak D call: TRBD1 (5 bases). Germline V gene data show CDR1 as LNHDA and CDR2 as SQIVND (reference sequence). Between the trimmed V and J ends, which lost 8 bases and 4 bases, there was a span of 17 bases. The CDR3 is 14 amino acids. In DNA, the CDR3 is TGTGCCAGTCGCCAAGGGGAGGGAAGCACTGAAGCTTTCTTT. It translates to CASRQGEGSTEAFF.

This clone was counted once. The V gene is TRBV7-9, the J gene TRBJ2-7; D is possibly TRBD2 (5 bases). The CDR3 has 13 residues. Trimming removed 1 base at V and 5 bases at J, with 9 bases between. Germline lookup yields CDR1 SEHNR and CDR2 FQNEAQ (reference sequence). The CDR3 region is CASSLGLADEQYF. In DNA form, the CDR3 reads TGTGCCAGCAGCTTAGGGCTAGCCGACGAGCAGTACTTC.

V gene TRBV5-1 combines with J gene TRBJ2-3; D gene ambiguous. Deletions cut 0 bases from V and 2 bases from J, with 4 bases between. Germline V gene lookup returns CDR1 SGHRS and CDR2 YFSETQ. The CDR3 is 13 amino acids. The CDR3 spells CASSLDSTDTQYF. CDR3 nucleotide sequence: TGCGCCAGCAGCTTGGACTCCACAGATACGCAGTATTTT. The whole variable domain, filled in from reference TRBV5-1 and TRBJ2-3, reads KAGVTQTPRYLIKTRGQQVTLSCSPISGHRSVSWYQQTPGQGLQFLFEYFSETQRNKGNFPGRFSGRQFSNSRSEMNVSTLELGDSALYLCASSLDSTDTQYFGPGTRLTVL.

The chain employs TRBV11-2 and TRBJ2-7; tentatively, D is TRBD1 (5 bases). V shed 4 bases and J shed 7 bases, with 11 bases lying between them. This CDR3 has 12 residues. CDR1 is SGHAT, CDR2 FQNNGV, per germline. This CDR3 reads CASSWAGLEQYF. The CDR3 DNA follows: TGTGCCAGCAGCTGGGCAGGGCTTGAGCAGTACTTC.

The V call is TRBV7-9, the J call TRBJ1-1; 7 nucleotides line up with TRBD1. This CDR3 region has 13 residues. Germline V gene data show CDR1 as SEHNR and CDR2 as FQNEAQ (reference sequence). J was trimmed by 7 bases and V by 5 bases; bases with no gene match: 7. This CDR3 is CASSLRTGDEAFF. CDR3 bases: TGTGCCAGCAGCCTACGGACAGGCGATGAAGCTTTCTTT.

The chain has TRBV11-2 and TRBJ2-2; D possibly corresponds to TRBD2 (6 bases). Germline CDR1 reads SGHAT; CDR2 reads FQNNGV. The ends were cut back, 2 bases at V and 5 bases at J, with 18 bases in the middle. The CDR3 has 17 amino acids. The CDR3 protein is CASSLPLLAGKTGELFF. CDR3 nucleotide sequence: TGTGCCAGCAGCTTACCCCTACTAGCAGGAAAAACCGGGGAGCTGTTTTTT.

The V call is TRBV18, the J call TRBJ1-5, with D possibly matching TRBD1 (6 bases). Germline V lookup: CDR1 KGHSH, CDR2 LQKENI. CDR3 length: 16 residues. V was pared by 3 bases and J by 0 bases, with 12 bases between. The CDR3 DNA reads TGTGCCAGCTCACCCGCGGACAGTTATAGCAATCAGCCCCAGCATTTT. This sequence encodes CASSPADSYSNQPQHF.

The chain carries TRBV19 and TRBJ1-2; TRBD1 might be the D (6 bases). Trimming left V 4 bases short and J 2 bases short, with 8 bases between. This CDR3 is 13 amino acids long. CDR1 and CDR2 (germline): LNHDA, SQIVND (reference sequence). CDR3 nucleotides: TGTGCCAGTAGTAGGACAGAAAACTATGGCTACACCTTC. Its protein is CASSRTENYGYTF.

The V and J genes are TRBV2 and TRBJ1-2; no definite D call. Germline CDR1 and CDR2: SNHLY and FYNNEI. The CDR3 contains 13 residues. V was pared by 7 bases and J by 8 bases, with 17 bases between. The CDR3 loop is CASTLQRLRGYTF. The CDR3 DNA follows: TGTGCCAGCACCCTTCAGAGGCTGAGGGGCTACACCTTC. Filled out from reference TRBV2 and TRBJ1-2, the complete variable domain reads EPEVTQTPSHQVTQMGQEVILRCVPISNHLYFYWYRQILGQKVEFLVSFYNNEISEKSEIFDDQFSVERPDGSNFTLKIRSTKLEDSAMYFCASTLQRLRGYTFGSGTRLTVV.

This clone was seen once. The rearrangement uses TRBV5-6 and TRBJ1-1; D not certain. Germline V gene sequence: CDR1 SGHDT, CDR2 YYEEEE. CDR3 length: 13 amino acids. V was pared by 4 bases and J by 4 bases, with 11 bases between. The CDR3 bases are TGTGCCAGCAGCCTACGGACTACCACTGAAGCTTTCTTT. Translated, it gives CASSLRTTTEAFF. The full variable domain, in which reference TRBV5-6 and TRBJ1-1 provide the parts outside the CDR3, is DAGVTQSPTHLIKTRGQQVTLRCSPKSGHDTVSWYQQALGQGPQFIFQYYEEEERQRGNFPDRFSGHQFPNYSSELNVNALLLGDSALYLCASSLRTTTEAFFGQGTRLTVV.

This rearrangement joins TRBV7-3 to TRBJ2-3; a possible D gene is TRBD2 (6 bases). V lost 4 bases, J lost 1 base, and 12 bases lay in between. The CDR3 contains 15 residues. The germline V gene encodes CDR1 SGHTA and CDR2 FQGTGA. The CDR3 sequence: CASSSSRDGTDTQYF. For the CDR3, the DNA is TGTGCCAGCAGCTCTTCGCGGGATGGCACAGATACGCAGTATTTT.